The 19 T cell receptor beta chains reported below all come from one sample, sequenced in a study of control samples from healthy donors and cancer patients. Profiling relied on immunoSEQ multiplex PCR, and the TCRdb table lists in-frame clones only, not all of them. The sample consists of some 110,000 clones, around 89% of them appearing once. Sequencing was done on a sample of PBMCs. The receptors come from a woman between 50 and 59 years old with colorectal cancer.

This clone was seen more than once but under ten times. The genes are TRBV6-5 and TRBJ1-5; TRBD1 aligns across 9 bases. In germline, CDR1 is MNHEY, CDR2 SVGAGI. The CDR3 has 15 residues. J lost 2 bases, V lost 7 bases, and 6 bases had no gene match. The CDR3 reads CASIIQGARNQPQHF. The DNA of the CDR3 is TGTGCCAGCATCATACAGGGGGCGCGCAATCAGCCCCAGCATTTT.

CDR3 sequence (DNA): TGTGCCAGCAGCTCACCTGAGTCGGCGGCCGGGGAGCTGTTTTTT. As protein: CASSSPESAAGELFF. V and J are TRBV6-2 or TRBV6-3 and TRBJ2-2, with D hard to call. This CDR3 contains 15 residues. Germline V gives CDR1 MNHEY, CDR2 SVGEGT. Trimming cost V 6 bases and J 6 bases, with 17 bases left between them.

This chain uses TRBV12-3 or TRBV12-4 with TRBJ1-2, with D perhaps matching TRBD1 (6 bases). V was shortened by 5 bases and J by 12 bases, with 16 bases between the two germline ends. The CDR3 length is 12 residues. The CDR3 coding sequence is TGTGCCAGCAGTCTTGCGGGGGCTTTCCACACCTTC. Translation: CASSLAGAFHTF.

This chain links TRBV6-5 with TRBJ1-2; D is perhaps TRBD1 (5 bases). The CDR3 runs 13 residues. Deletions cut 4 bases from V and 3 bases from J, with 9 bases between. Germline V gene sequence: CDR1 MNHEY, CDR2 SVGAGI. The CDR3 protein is CASSLGADYGYTF. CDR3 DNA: TGTGCCAGCAGTTTAGGGGCCGACTATGGCTACACCTTC.

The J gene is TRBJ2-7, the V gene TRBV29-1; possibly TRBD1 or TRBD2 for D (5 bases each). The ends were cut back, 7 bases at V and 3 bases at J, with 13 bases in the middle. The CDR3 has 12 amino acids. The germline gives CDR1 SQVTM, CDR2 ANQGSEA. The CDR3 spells CSGGTDIYEQYF. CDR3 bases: TGCAGCGGGGGGACGGATATCTACGAGCAGTACTTC.

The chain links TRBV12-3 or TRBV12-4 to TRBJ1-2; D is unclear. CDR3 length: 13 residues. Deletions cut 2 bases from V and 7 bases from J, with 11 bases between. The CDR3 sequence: CASSLRDLVGYTF. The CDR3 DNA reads TGTGCCAGCAGTTTAAGGGATTTGGTTGGCTACACCTTC.

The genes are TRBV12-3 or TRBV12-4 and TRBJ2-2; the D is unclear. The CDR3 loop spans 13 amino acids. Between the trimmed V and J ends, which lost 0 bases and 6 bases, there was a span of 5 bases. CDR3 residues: CASSLALPGELFF. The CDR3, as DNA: TGTGCCAGCAGTTTAGCCCTCCCCGGGGAGCTGTTTTTT.

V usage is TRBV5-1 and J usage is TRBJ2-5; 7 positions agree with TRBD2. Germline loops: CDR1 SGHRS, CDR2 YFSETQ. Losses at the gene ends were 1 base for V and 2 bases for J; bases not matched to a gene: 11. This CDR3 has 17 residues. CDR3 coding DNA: TGCGCCAGCAGCTTGAGCGGGGCCCCCGAAGGGCAAGAGACCCAGTACTTC. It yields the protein CASSLSGAPEGQETQYF.

The CDR3 DNA reads as TGCGCCAGCAGCCAAGGTCCGACGGCTAACTATGGCTACACCTTC. This gives the protein CASSQGPTANYGYTF. The gene calls are TRBV4-1 and TRBJ1-2; unclear D gene. The CDR3 runs to 15 residues. The V gene's germline CDR1 is MGHRA and CDR2 YSYEKL. V lost 1 base, J lost 0 bases, and 9 bases lay in between.

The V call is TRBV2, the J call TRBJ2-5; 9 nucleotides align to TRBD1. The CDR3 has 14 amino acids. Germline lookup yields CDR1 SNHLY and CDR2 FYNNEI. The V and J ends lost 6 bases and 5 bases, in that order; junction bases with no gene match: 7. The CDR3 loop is CASRSTGGGETQYF. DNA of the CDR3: TGTGCCAGCAGATCCACAGGGGGCGGGGAGACCCAGTACTTC. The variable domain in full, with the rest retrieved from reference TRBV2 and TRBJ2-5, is EPEVTQTPSHQVTQMGQEVILRCVPISNHLYFYWYRQILGQKVEFLVSFYNNEISEKSEIFDDQFSVERPDGSNFTLKIRSTKLEDSAMYFCASRSTGGGETQYFGPGTRLLVL.

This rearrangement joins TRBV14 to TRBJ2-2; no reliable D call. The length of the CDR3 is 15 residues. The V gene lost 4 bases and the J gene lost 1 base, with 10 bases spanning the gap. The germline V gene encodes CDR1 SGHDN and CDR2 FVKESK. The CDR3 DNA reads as TGTGCCAGCAGCCTCCCCCGAGGGAACACCGGGGAGCTGTTTTTT. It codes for CASSLPRGNTGELFF.

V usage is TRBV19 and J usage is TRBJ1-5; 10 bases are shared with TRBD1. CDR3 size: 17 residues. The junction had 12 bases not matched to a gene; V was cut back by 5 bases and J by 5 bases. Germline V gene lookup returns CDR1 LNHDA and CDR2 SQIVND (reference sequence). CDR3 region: CASSRRGQGVQDQPQHF. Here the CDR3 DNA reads TGTGCCAGTAGTCGCCGAGGACAGGGGGTTCAGGATCAGCCCCAGCATTTT.

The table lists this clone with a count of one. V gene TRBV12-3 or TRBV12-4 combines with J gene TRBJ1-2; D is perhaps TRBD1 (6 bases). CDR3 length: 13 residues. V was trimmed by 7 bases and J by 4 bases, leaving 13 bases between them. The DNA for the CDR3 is TGTGCCAGCACCCAGGGGCAGACCTATGGCTACACCTTC. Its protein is CASTQGQTYGYTF.

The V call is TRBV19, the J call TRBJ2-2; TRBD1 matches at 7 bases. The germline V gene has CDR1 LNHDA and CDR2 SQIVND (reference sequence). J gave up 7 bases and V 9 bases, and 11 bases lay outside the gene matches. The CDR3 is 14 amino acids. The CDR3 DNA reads TGTGCCAGCACCCGAAGGGGGCAGGGCGGGGAGCTGTTTTTT. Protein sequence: CASTRRGQGGELFF.

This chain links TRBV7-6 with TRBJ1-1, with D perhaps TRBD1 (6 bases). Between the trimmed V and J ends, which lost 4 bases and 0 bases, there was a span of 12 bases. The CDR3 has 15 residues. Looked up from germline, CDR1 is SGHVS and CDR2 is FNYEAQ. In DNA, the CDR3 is TGTGCCAGCAGCTCGGACAGTTACATGAACACTGAAGCTTTCTTT. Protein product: CASSSDSYMNTEAFF.

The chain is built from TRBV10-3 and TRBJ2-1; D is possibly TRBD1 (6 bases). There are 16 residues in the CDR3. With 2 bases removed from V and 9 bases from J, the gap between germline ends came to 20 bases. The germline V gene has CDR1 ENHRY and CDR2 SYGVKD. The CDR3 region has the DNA TGTGCCATCAGTGAGCCTGGGACACCTAGTTCGGCTGAGCAGTTCTTC. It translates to CAISEPGTPSSAEQFF.

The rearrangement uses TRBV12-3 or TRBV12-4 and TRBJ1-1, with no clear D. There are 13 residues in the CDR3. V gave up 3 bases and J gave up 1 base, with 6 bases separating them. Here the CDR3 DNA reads TGTGCCAGCAGTTTTAACAGGAACACTGAAGCTTTCTTT. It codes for CASSFNRNTEAFF.

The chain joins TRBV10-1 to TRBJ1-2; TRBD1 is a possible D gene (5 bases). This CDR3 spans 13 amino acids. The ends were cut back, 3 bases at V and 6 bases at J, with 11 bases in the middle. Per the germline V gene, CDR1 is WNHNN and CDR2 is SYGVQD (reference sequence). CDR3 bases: TGCGCCAGCAGTGAAGGGACTTCAAATGGCTACACCTTC. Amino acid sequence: CASSEGTSNGYTF.

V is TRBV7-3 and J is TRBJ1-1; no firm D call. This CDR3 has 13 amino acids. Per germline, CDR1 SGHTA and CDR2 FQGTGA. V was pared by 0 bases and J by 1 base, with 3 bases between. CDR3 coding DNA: TGTGCCAGCAGCTTAACAAAGAACACTGAAGCTTTCTTT. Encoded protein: CASSLTKNTEAFF.